This T cell receptor (beta chain) was sequenced during a study of identical twins (dated by TCRdb to about 2016). Looking at the study overall: TCR alpha and beta repertoires from monozygotic twins, unrelated adults of various ages and cord blood were deep-sequenced to test whether fetal clonotypes persist. To rule out contamination, the twin experiments were replicated at different times with different library preparation protocols. The full study reports these points: Fewer insertions were carried by abundant cord blood beta clonotypes; a weaker similar trend was observed in young adult naive repertoires, while no such trend was observed in memory repertoires. Compared with coincidental sharing between unrelated individuals, an excess of low generation-probability sequences was observed among out-of-frame TCR alpha sequences shared between twins. In monozygotic twins, recombination models systematically underestimated out-of-frame TCR alpha sharing, but the models matched the sharing seen between unrelated individuals. A weaker excess of twin sharing was found in beta out-of-frame sequences because the signal-to-noise ratio was lowered by fewer shared sequences. Because the same donors could not be followed over many years, the conclusions depended on cross-sectional statistical analysis. Zero-insertion analyses could be partly confounded by invariant T cells such as MAIT and iNKT, although diverse VJ usage argued against such confounding for most clonotypes.

This clonotype appeared many times. Its antigen is unknown. The sample holds no much larger clone one base away, and base qualities are not on file. The protocol used for the library was 5' RACE. Sequenced on an Illumina HiSeq 2000. A universal primer binding site was added through template switching, and the final cDNA carried a unique molecular identifier so that TCR cDNA molecules could be counted accurately. First-strand cDNA for TCR alpha and beta chains was synthesized from specific primers in the conserved constant-segment region. To control for contamination, each cDNA library was double barcoded with a SMART-Mk sample barcode plus Illumina barcodes. Two successive PCR steps introduced TruSeq adapter sequences along with Illumina sample barcodes. TCR alpha and beta cDNA libraries were sequenced on the Illumina HiSeq platform with custom primers. For the original study's pipeline: MiGEC was used to process raw reads and extract unique molecular identifiers, and MiXCR was used to find CDR3 positions. Recombination models were inferred per individual with the repgenHMM and IGoR tools using an EM algorithm. The analysis of shared clonotypes was done with the tcR package in R, with sharing normalized by the product of cloneset sizes. To study raw recombination free of thymic and clonal selection effects, out-of-frame nonproductive sequences were analyzed. The public sequencing data were trimmed at Q25 with fastp and processed into clonotypes with MiXCR by TCRdb, which kept only in-frame beta chains. Each entry merges the rows of one CDR3 protein and shows their most common DNA and genes. The V and J calls here are based on TCRdb, not the publication. This sample holds 450,000 to 600,000 distinct CDR3 sequences; 20% to 25% were observed only once. About 0.5% of the sample comes from the top ten.

The trim is 0 bases for V and 0 bases for J, with a gap of 11 bases between the germline ends. CDR1 and CDR2, looked up from the germline V gene, are SGHRS and YFSETQ. From cysteine to phenylalanine, the CDR3 is 16 amino acids long. Left in the record is the CDR3 DNA by itself, 48 bases read in frame from the first base. Every donor in the study was a healthy Caucasian. Three pairs of female monozygotic twins, all aged roughly 18 to 29 years, were included in the twin cohort. Positive isolation kits from Invitrogen were used to isolate the CD4+ and CD8+ T cell populations. The sample also formed part of further work on yellow fever vaccine responses in identical twins. As that second paper reports: The T cell response to vaccination in identical twins was reported by the authors to appear partly convergent and partly personalized. In the study, vaccine-responding T cell clones were precisely tracked in identical twins.

This TCR came from a woman aged 18-35 years in good health. Sequenced material: CD4+ T cells sorted from blood. This chain is built from TRBV5-1 and TRBJ2-3; too little of a D gene remains to name it. The CDR3 reads CASSLAARTSTDTQYF. The DNA reads TGCGCCAGCAGCTTGGCCGCCAGAACTAGCACAGATACGCAGTATTTT.